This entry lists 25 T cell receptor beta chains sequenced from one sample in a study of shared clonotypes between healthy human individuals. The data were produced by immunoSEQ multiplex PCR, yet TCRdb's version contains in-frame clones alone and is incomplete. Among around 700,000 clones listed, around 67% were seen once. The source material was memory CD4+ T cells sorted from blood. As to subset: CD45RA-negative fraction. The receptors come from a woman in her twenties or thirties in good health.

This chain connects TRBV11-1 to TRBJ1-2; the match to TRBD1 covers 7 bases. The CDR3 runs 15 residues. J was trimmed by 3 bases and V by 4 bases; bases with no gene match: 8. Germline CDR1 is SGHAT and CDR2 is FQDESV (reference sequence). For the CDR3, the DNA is TGTGCCAGCAGCTCAAGGACAGGAACGGACTATGGCTACACCTTC. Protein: CASSSRTGTDYGYTF. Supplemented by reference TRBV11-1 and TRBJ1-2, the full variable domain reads EAEVAQSPRYKITEKSQAVAFWCDPISGHATLYWYRQILGQGPELLVQFQDESVVDDSQLPKDRFSAERLKGVDSTLKIQPAELGDSAMYLCASSSRTGTDYGYTFGSGTRLTVV.

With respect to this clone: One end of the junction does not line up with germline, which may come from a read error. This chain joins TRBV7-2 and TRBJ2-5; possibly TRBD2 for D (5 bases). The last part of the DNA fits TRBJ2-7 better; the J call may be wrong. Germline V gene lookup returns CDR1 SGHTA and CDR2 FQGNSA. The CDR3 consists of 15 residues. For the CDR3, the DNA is TGTGCCAGCAGCCTAGCTGGGGTCCCTAACTACGAGCAGTACTTC. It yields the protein CASSLAGVPNYEQYF.

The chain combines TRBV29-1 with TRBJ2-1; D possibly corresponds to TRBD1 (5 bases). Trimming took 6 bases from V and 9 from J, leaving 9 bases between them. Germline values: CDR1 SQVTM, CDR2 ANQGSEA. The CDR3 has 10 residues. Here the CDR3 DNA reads TGCAGCGTAAGGGGTGTTGAGCAGTTCTTC. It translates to CSVRGVEQFF.

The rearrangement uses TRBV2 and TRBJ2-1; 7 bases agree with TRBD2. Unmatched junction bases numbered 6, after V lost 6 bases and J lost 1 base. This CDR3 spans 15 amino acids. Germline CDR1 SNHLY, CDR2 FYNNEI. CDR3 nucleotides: TGTGCCAGCAGCGGTGGGAGGGCGTCCTACAATGAGCAGTTCTTC. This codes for CASSGGRASYNEQFF.

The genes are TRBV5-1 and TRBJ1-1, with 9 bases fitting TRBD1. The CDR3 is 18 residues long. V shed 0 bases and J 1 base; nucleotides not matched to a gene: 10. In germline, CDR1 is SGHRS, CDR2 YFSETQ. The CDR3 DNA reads TGCGCCAGCAGCTTGGCCGGTGGACAGGGGTGGGGGAACACTGAAGCTTTCTTT. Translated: CASSLAGGQGWGNTEAFF.

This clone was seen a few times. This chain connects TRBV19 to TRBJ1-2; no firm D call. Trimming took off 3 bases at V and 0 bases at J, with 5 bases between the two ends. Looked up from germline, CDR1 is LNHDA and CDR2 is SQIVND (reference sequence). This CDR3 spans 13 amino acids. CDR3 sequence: CASSMIANYGYTF. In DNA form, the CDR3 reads TGTGCCAGTAGTATGATTGCTAACTATGGCTACACCTTC.

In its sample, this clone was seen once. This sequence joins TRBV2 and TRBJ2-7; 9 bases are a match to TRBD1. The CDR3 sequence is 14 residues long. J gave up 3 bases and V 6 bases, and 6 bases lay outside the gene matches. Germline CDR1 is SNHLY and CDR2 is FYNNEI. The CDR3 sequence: CASRGRDRVYEQYF. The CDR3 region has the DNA TGTGCCAGCAGAGGGCGGGACAGGGTCTACGAGCAGTACTTC.

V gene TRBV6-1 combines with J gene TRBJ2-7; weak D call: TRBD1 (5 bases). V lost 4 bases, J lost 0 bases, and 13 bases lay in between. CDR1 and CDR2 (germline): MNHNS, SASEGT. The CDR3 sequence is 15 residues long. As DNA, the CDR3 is TGTGCCAGCAGTGGTTCCGACAGTGCCTCCTACGAGCAGTACTTC. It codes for CASSGSDSASYEQYF.

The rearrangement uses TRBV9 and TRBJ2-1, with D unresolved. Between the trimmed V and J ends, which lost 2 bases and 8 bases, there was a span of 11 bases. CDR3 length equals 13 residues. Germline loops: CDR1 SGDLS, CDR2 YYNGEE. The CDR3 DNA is TGTGCCAGCAGCGTCTCCTTAGCCGATGAGCAGTTCTTC. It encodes CASSVSLADEQFF.

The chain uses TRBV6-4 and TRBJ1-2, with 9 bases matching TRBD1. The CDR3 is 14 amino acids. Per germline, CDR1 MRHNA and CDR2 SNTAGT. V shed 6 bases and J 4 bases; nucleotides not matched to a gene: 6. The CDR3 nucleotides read TGTGCCAGCAGCAGACAGGGGGACGGCTATGGCTACACCTTC. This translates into CASSRQGDGYGYTF.

The CDR3 protein is CASSLTRDSLGYTF. The DNA of the CDR3 is TGTGCCAGCAGTTTAACCCGGGACAGCTTGGGCTACACCTTC. The V call is TRBV27, the J call TRBJ1-2, with 7 nucleotides matching TRBD1. Germline V gives CDR1 MNHEY, CDR2 SMNVEV (reference sequence). The trim removed 2 bases at V and 8 bases at J, leaving 8 bases unmatched. The CDR3 has 14 amino acids.

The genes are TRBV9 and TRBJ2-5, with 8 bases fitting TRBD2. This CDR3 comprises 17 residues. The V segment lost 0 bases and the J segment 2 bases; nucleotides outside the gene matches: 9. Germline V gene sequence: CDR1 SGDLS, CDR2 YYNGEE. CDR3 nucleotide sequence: TGTGCCAGCAGCGTAGCTTTGGCTAGCGGGTATCAAGAGACCCAGTACTTC. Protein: CASSVALASGYQETQYF.

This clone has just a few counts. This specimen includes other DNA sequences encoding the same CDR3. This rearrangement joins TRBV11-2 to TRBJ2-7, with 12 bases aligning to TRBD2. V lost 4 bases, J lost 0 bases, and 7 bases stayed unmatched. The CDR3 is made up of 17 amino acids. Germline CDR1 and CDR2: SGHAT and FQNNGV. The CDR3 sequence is CASSSGLAGYSSYEQYF. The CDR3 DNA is TGTGCCAGCAGCTCTGGACTAGCGGGGTACAGCTCCTACGAGCAGTACTTC. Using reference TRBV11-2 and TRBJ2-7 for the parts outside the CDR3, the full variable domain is EAGVAQSPRYKIIEKRQSVAFWCNPISGHATLYWYQQILGQGPKLLIQFQNNGVVDDSQLPKDRFSAERLKGVDSTLKIQPAKLEDSAVYLCASSSGLAGYSSYEQYFGPGTRLTVT.

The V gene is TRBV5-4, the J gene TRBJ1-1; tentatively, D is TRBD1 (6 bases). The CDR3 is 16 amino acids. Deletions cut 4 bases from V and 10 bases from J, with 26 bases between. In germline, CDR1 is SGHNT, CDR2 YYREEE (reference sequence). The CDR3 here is CASSLGGPGDLRTAFF. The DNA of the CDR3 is TGTGCCAGCAGCCTTGGGGGCCCCGGGGACTTACGGACAGCTTTCTTT.

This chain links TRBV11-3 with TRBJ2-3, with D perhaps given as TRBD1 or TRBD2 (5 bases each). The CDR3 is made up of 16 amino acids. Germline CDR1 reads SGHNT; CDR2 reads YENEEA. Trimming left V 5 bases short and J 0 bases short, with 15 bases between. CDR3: CASSAGTEASTDTQYF. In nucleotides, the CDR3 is TGTGCCAGCAGCGCAGGGACGGAGGCTAGCACAGATACGCAGTATTTT.

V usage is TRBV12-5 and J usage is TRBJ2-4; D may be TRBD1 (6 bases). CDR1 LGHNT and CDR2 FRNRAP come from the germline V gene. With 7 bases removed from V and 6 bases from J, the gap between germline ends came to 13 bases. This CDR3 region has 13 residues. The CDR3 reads CASAKVGANIQYF. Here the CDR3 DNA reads TGTGCTAGTGCCAAGGTGGGGGCAAACATTCAGTACTTC.

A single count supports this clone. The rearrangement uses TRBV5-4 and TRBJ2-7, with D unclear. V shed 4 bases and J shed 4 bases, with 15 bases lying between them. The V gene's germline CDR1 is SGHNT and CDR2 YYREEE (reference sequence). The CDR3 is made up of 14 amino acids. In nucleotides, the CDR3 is TGTGCCAGCAGCCAAGATCTGGTTCAGTACGAGCAGTACTTC. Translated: CASSQDLVQYEQYF.

The CDR3 region is CASGFRGSSYNEQFF. In DNA form, the CDR3 reads TGTGCCAGCGGGTTCAGGGGTAGCTCCTACAATGAGCAGTTCTTC. The V call is TRBV28, the J call TRBJ2-1, with D possibly being TRBD1 (6 bases). The CDR3 covers 15 residues. CDR1 MDHEN and CDR2 SYDVKM come from the germline V gene. V was shortened by 8 bases and J by 0 bases, with 14 bases between the two germline ends.

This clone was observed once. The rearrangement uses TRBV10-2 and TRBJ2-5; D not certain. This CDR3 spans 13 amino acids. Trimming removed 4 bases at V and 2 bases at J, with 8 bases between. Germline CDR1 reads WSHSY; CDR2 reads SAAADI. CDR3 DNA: TGCGCCAGCAGTGGCGAGAGGCAAGAGACCCAGTACTTC. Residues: CASSGERQETQYF.

DNA of the CDR3: TGTGCCAGCAGTTTAAGTGCCGGACGGAATCAGCCCCAGCATTTT. Encoded protein: CASSLSAGRNQPQHF. The chain uses TRBV28 and TRBJ1-5; D remains ambiguous. The CDR3 loop spans 15 amino acids. Deletions cut 2 bases from V and 4 bases from J, with 12 bases between. Germline V lookup: CDR1 MDHEN, CDR2 SYDVKM.

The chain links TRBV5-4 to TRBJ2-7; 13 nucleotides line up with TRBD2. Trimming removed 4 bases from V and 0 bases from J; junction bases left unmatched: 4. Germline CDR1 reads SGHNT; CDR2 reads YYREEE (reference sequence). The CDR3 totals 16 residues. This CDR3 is CASSKGLAGTSYEQYF. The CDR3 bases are TGTGCCAGCAGCAAGGGACTAGCGGGGACCTCCTACGAGCAGTACTTC.

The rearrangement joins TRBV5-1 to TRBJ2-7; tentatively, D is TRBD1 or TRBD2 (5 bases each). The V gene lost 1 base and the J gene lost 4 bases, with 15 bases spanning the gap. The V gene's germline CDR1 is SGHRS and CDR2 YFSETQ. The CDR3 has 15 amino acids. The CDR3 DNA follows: TGCGCCAGCAGCTTGCTTGGGGGAATCGGGTACGAGCAGTACTTC. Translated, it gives CASSLLGGIGYEQYF.

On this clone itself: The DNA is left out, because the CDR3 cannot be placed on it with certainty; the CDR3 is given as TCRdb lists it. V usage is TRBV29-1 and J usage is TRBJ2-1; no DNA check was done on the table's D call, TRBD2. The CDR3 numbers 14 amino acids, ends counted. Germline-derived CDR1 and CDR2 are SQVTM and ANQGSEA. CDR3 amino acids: CSVRLSVAGGSPFF.

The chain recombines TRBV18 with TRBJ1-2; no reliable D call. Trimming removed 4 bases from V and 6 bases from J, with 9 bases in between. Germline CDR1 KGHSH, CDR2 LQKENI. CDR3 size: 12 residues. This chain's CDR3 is CASSLYQDGYTF. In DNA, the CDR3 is TGTGCCAGCTCACTATACCAGGATGGCTACACCTTC.

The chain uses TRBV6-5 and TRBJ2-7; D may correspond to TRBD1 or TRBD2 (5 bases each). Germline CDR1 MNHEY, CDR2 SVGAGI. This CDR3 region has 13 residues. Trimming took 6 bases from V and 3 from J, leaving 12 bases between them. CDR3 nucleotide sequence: TGTGCCAGCAGCAGGGACCGCTACTACGAGCAGTACTTC. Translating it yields CASSRDRYYEQYF.